The rows below give T cell receptor beta chains drawn from one sample of a study of cytotoxic CD8 clonotypes in ibrutinib-treated CLL. Using immunoSEQ multiplex PCR, the repertoire was profiled, and TCRdb retains in-frame clones only, with some absent. The sample holds about 130,000 clones; about 79% are singletons and the top ten take around 13%. Source: PBMCs, taken after 12 months of ibrutinib treatment. All receptors derive from a human donor with chronic lymphocytic leukemia. CDR3s include the opening cysteine and the closing phenylalanine or tryptophan. D genes are given only for firm matches. Size is stated for part of the rows, as once, few or many counts, or as a class when the clone is expanded.

d_call	j_call	clone_size	v_call	cdr3_nt	cdr3_aa
.	TRBJ2-5	.	TRBV19	TGTGCCAGTAGCCTAAAAGAGGGACAAAGACAAGAGACCCAGTACTTC	CASSLKEGQRQETQYF
TRBD1	TRBJ1-4	.	TRBV4-3	TGCGCCAGCAGCCCGCAGACAGGGACTAATGAAAAACTGTTTTTT	CASSPQTGTNEKLFF
.	TRBJ1-5	few	TRBV2	TGTGCCAGCAGCGACCGTTATCAGCCCCAGCATTTT	CASSDRYQPQHF
.	TRBJ2-5	.	TRBV9	TGTGCCAGCAGCGTAGGACCTCAAGGGGGCCAAGAGACCCAGTACTTC	CASSVGPQGGQETQYF
.	TRBJ1-5	few	TRBV19	TGTGCCAGTAGTATAGGAGGGGTATGGAATCAGCCCCAGCATTTT	CASSIGGVWNQPQHF
TRBD2	TRBJ2-5	.	TRBV11-3	TGTGCCAGCAGTCCCGGACTAGCGAAGCAAGAGACCCAGTACTTC	CASSPGLAKQETQYF
TRBD2	TRBJ2-1	.	TRBV5-1	TGCGCCAGCAGCTACGCGGGAGGGAATGAGCAGTTCTTC	CASSYAGGNEQFF
.	TRBJ2-7	once	TRBV13	TGTGCCAGCAGCTTAGGCGGGAGCGAGTCCTACGAGCAGTACTTC	CASSLGGSESYEQYF
TRBD2	TRBJ2-2	once	TRBV5-1	TGCGCCAGCAGCTTGGGATTAGCGGGAGTTGCCGGGGAGCTGTTTTTT	CASSLGLAGVAGELFF
.	TRBJ1-1	once	TRBV7-8	TGTGCCAGCAGCTTAGTATTGAGGGGCGCTGAAGCTTTCTTT	CASSLVLRGAEAFF
TRBD2	TRBJ2-2	.	TRBV18	TGTGCCAGCTCACCGGCGGGGGGAGGCCAGAACACCGGGGAGCTGTTTTTT	CASSPAGGGQNTGELFF
TRBD2	TRBJ2-3	.	TRBV30	TGTGCCTGGAGCCGGACTAGGGATACGCAGTATTTT	CAWSRTRDTQYF
TRBD2	TRBJ2-4	.	TRBV28	TGTGCCAGCAGTTTACCCGGACTAGCGGGAGCCAAAAACATTCAGTACTTC	CASSLPGLAGAKNIQYF
.	TRBJ2-3	.	TRBV28	TGTGCCAGCAGGATAACGGCGACAGATACGCAGTATTTT	CASRITATDTQYF
.	TRBJ2-7	.	TRBV30	TGTGCCTGGAGTGTACACAGGACGGGGAGCTCCTACGAGCAGTACTTC	CAWSVHRTGSSYEQYF
TRBD2	TRBJ2-1	.	TRBV30	TGTGCCTGGAGTGGGGCTAGCGGGCTTAACAATGAGCAGTTCTTC	CAWSGASGLNNEQFF
.	TRBJ2-3	.	TRBV5-1	TGCGCCAGCAGCACGGGACAAAGCACAGATACGCAGTATTTT	CASSTGQSTDTQYF
.	TRBJ1-5	few	TRBV18	TGTGCCAGCTCACCACCGGATACTGGGCAGCCCCAGCATTTT	CASSPPDTGQPQHF
.	TRBJ1-2	.	TRBV5-1	TGCGCCAGCAGCCCAGGGGTAAACTATGGCTACACCTTC	CASSPGVNYGYTF
.	TRBJ1-5	.	TRBV6-1	TGTGCCAGCAGTGACCGTCTGATCAGCAATCAGCCCCAGCATTTT	CASSDRLISNQPQHF
TRBD1	TRBJ1-2	few	TRBV27	TGTGCCAGCAGTCCCCGGACAGGTTCTAACTATGGCTACACCTTC	CASSPRTGSNYGYTF
TRBD2	TRBJ2-1	once	TRBV5-1	TGCGCCAGCAGCTTGGGACTAGCGGCCTACAATGAGCAGTTCTTC	CASSLGLAAYNEQFF
.	TRBJ2-7	.	TRBV7-2	TGTGCCAGCAGCTTAGTCGGACCGTTCTCCTACGAGCAGTACTTC	CASSLVGPFSYEQYF
TRBD2	TRBJ2-3	.	TRBV18	TGTGCCAGCTCACCACCGCGTACTAGCGGGAAAGACTCGGCAGATACGCAGTATTTT	CASSPPRTSGKDSADTQYF
TRBD2	TRBJ2-3	once	TRBV7-2	TGTGCCAGCAGAAGGACTAGCGGGACAGATACGCAGTATTTT	CASRRTSGTDTQYF
.	TRBJ2-3	.	TRBV15	TGTGCCACCAGCAGAGAGCTTATGAACACACAAGATACGCAGTATTTT	CATSRELMNTQDTQYF
.	TRBJ1-5	few	TRBV19	TGTGCCAGTAGTCAGGGGATGGGCAATCAGCCCCAGCATTTT	CASSQGMGNQPQHF